What follows are 10 T cell receptor beta chains derived from one specimen sequenced in a study of liver allograft versus peripheral blood T cells. About the study: The study compared liver allograft T cell receptor repertoires against peripheral blood repertoires of liver transplant recipients.

One entry per CDR3 protein, called by TCRdb with MiXCR from the reads. Of about 7,900 distinct CDR3 sequences listed, roughly a sixth are singletons. Every receptor here comes from a human patient who had a liver transplant. Among the T cells, some may be from the graft donor.

The gene calls are TRBV20-1 and TRBJ2-1; D unclear. This CDR3 has 12 residues. CDR1 and CDR2 from the germline V gene are DFQATT and SNEGSKA (reference sequence). V lost 4 bases and J 8 bases, leaving 12 bases between the germline ends. CDR3 sequence (DNA): TGCAGTGCTATGATAGGTGACGATGAGCAGTTCTTC. Residues: CSAMIGDDEQFF.

By share, this clonotype ranks as medium-sized. The chain employs TRBV6-6 and TRBJ2-2, with D uncertain. Germline V CDR1 and CDR2: MNHNY, SVGAGI (reference sequence). V was clipped by 6 bases and J by 2 bases, with 10 bases between them. This CDR3 spans 14 amino acids. The CDR3 region is CASRSPYNTGELFF. CDR3 nucleotide sequence: TGTGCCAGCAGGTCGCCTTATAACACCGGGGAGCTGTTTTTT.

By proportion, this clonotype is medium-sized. The chain employs TRBV29-1 and TRBJ1-6; D gene uncertain. Germline values: CDR1 SQVTM, CDR2 ANQGSEA. The germline V and J ends were trimmed by 4 bases and 7 bases, with 11 bases remaining between them. This CDR3 contains 13 residues. The CDR3 region is CSVATGRNSPLHF. Written as DNA, the CDR3 is TGCAGCGTTGCCACCGGACGGAATTCACCCCTCCACTTT.

This clonotype was seen many times. This rearrangement joins TRBV27 to TRBJ2-7; 10 nucleotides align to TRBD1. The CDR3 loop spans 13 amino acids. The V segment lost 3 bases and the J segment 8 bases; nucleotides outside the gene matches: 4. CDR1 and CDR2 (germline): MNHEY, SMNVEV (reference sequence). The CDR3 region has the DNA TGTGCCAGCAGTTTTCGGACAGGGGGAAAGCAGTACTTC. As protein: CASSFRTGGKQYF.

V and J are TRBV20-1 and TRBJ2-5, with TRBD2 matching 7 bases. Germline-derived CDR1 and CDR2 are DFQATT and SNEGSKA (reference sequence). After removal of 0 bases from V and 2 bases from J, the junction contained 6 bases not matched to a gene. The CDR3 contains 15 residues. This CDR3 is CSARDPRAGQETQYF. CDR3 coding DNA: TGCAGTGCTAGAGATCCCAGAGCGGGGCAAGAGACCCAGTACTTC.

This clonotype is categorized as medium-sized. The J gene is TRBJ2-1, the V gene TRBV20-1, with D possibly being TRBD1 (6 bases). Germline CDR1 is DFQATT and CDR2 is SNEGSKA (reference sequence). V was shortened by 1 base and J by 8 bases, with 9 bases between the two germline ends. This CDR3 is 12 amino acids long. The CDR3 region is CSARGDRYEQFF. The CDR3 nucleotides read TGCAGTGCTAGAGGCGACAGGTATGAGCAGTTCTTC.

This clonotype is deemed medium-sized. The chain is built from TRBV28 and TRBJ2-2; D uncertain. The V end was cut by 3 bases, the J end by 5 bases, with 16 bases between. Germline V lookup: CDR1 MDHEN, CDR2 SYDVKM. This CDR3 has 16 amino acids. The DNA of the CDR3 is TGTGCCAGCAGTTTGGTCAGGTCCGCTGAAACCGGGGAGCTGTTTTTT. It is translated as CASSLVRSAETGELFF.

This clonotype was recorded many times. The chain links TRBV5-6 to TRBJ2-7; a weak D match, TRBD1 (6 bases). Germline-derived CDR1 and CDR2 are SGHDT and YYEEEE. The CDR3 sequence is 13 residues long. The V end lost 2 bases, the J end lost 9 bases, and 15 bases lay between the germline ends. The CDR3 DNA reads as TGTGCCAGCAGCTTATCTCAGGGGCGGGCGCAGTACTTC. Its translation: CASSLSQGRAQYF.

This clonotype was detected many times. V gene TRBV6-6 combines with J gene TRBJ2-3, with 9 bases fitting TRBD2. This CDR3 region has 16 residues. Germline assignment: CDR1 MNHNY and CDR2 SVGAGI (reference sequence). The junction had 8 bases not matched to a gene; V was cut back by 6 bases and J by 1 base. CDR3 residues: CASSFSASGGTDTQYF. The CDR3 DNA reads as TGTGCCAGCAGCTTCTCCGCTAGCGGGGGCACAGATACGCAGTATTTT.

This clonotype is medium-sized in the sample. This sequence joins TRBV6-6 and TRBJ1-5; D gene ambiguous. The CDR3 is 14 amino acids. Germline V gene lookup returns CDR1 MNHNY and CDR2 SVGAGI (reference sequence). Trimming removed 6 bases from V and 6 bases from J, with 15 bases in between. The CDR3 spells CASSPVAAGQPQHF. Here the CDR3 DNA reads TGTGCCAGCAGCCCCGTGGCAGCGGGTCAGCCCCAGCATTTT.